This T cell receptor (beta chain) was sequenced in a study of cytomegalovirus exposure and HLA in healthy donors. Study observations and caveats: With high specificity and sensitivity, the classifier reportedly diagnosed cytomegalovirus status.

Worth noting for this clone: Its antigen is as yet unknown.

Method: immunoSEQ multiplex PCR; TCRdb's copy keeps in-frame clones and lacks some. The data show about 120,000 clones, approximately 89% seen once. Sequencing used PBMCs. The sequence derives from a woman between 18 and 30 years old in good health and CMV-seronegative.

CDR3 protein: CAYLVGGGIYNEQFF. The DNA of the CDR3 is TGTGCCTACCTAGTTGGCGGGGGTATATACAATGAGCAGTTCTTC. The rearrangement links TRBV5-4 to TRBJ2-1; 7 nucleotides align to TRBD2. The CDR3 has 15 residues. The V gene's germline CDR1 is SGHNT and CDR2 YYREEE (reference sequence). V was pared by 10 bases and J by 4 bases, with 14 bases of the junction left unmatched.